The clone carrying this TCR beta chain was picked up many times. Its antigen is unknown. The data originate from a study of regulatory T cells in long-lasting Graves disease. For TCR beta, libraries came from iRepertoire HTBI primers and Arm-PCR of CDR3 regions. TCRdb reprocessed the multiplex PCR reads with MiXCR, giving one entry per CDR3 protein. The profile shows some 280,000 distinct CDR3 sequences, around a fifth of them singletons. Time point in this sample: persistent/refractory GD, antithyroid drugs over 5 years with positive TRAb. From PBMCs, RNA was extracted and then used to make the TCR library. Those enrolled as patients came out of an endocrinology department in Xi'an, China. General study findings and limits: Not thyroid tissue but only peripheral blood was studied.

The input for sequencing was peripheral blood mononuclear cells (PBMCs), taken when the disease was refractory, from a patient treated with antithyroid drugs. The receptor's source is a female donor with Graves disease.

This chain's CDR3 is CASSPPGGGKGHNEQFF. For the CDR3, the DNA is TGTGCCAGCTCACCACCGGGTGGGGGAAAGGGGCACAATGAGCAGTTCTTC. The chain joins TRBV18 to TRBJ2-1; D may match TRBD1 or TRBD2 (5 bases each). CDR1 and CDR2 (germline): KGHSH, LQKENI. The ends were cut back, 0 bases at V and 5 bases at J, with 17 bases in the middle. The CDR3 loop spans 17 amino acids.